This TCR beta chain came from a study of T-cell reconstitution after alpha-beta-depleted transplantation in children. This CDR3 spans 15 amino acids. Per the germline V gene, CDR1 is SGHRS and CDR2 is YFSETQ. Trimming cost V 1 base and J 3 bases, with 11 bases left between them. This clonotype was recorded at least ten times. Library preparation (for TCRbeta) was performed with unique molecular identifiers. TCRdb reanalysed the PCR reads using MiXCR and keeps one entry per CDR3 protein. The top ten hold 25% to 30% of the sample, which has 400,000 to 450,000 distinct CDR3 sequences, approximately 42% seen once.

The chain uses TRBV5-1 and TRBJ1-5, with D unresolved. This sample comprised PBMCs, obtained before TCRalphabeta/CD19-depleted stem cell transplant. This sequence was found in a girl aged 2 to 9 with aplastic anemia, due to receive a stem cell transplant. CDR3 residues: CASSLNGGPNQPQHF. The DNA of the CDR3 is TGCGCCAGCAGCTTGAATGGTGGGCCCAATCAGCCCCAGCATTTT.